Presented here are 30 T cell receptor beta chains from one specimen sequenced in a study of CD8 T cells in Susac syndrome. Random-hexamer reverse transcription was applied to roughly 0.5 to 1 ug RNA. TCRdb ran MiXCR on the immunoSEQ multiplex PCR reads and lists one entry per CDR3 protein. Here the sample spans tens of thousands of distinct CDR3 sequences, roughly 93% being singletons. Material: CD4+ T cells from PBMCs. These receptors came from a human donor with Susac syndrome.

This clonotype was seen a handful of times. The DNA for the CDR3 is TGTGCCAGCAGCTACGCGACAGGGACTAATTCACCCCTCCACTTT. Translation gives CASSYATGTNSPLHF. This chain uses TRBV7-2 with TRBJ1-6; 7 bases match TRBD1. This CDR3 comprises 15 residues. Looked up from germline, CDR1 is SGHTA and CDR2 is FQGNSA. The V segment lost 4 bases and the J segment 6 bases; nucleotides outside the gene matches: 6.

The V gene is TRBV7-2, the J gene TRBJ1-2; no definite D call. The length of the CDR3 is 12 residues. Deletions cut 5 bases from V and 5 bases from J, with 9 bases between. Germline V gives CDR1 SGHTA, CDR2 FQGNSA. CDR3 sequence reads: CASSAVGYGYTF. CDR3 DNA sequence: TGTGCCAGCAGCGCGGTCGGTTATGGCTACACCTTC.

This chain joins TRBV20-1 and TRBJ1-5, with TRBD1 matching over 10 bases. The CDR3 covers 15 residues. Germline lookup yields CDR1 DFQATT and CDR2 SNEGSKA (reference sequence). The J segment lost 5 bases and the V segment lost 2 bases, leaving 6 bases of the junction unmatched. The CDR3 sequence: CSARLTGTGDQPQHF. The CDR3 DNA follows: TGCAGTGCTAGACTAACCGGGACAGGGGATCAGCCCCAGCATTTT.

This clonotype has a single count. The chain joins TRBV20-1 to TRBJ2-3; possible D gene TRBD2, 7 bases. CDR3 length: 14 amino acids. The ends were cut back, 1 base at V and 0 bases at J, with 8 bases in the middle. From germline, CDR1 is DFQATT and CDR2 SNEGSKA (reference sequence). For the CDR3, the DNA is TGCAGTGCTAGAGCGGGGGGCAGCACAGATACGCAGTATTTT. It yields the protein CSARAGGSTDTQYF.

The rearrangement joins TRBV20-1 to TRBJ2-2; a possible D gene is TRBD2 (6 bases). Germline values: CDR1 DFQATT, CDR2 SNEGSKA (reference sequence). The CDR3 runs 13 residues. Trimming took 3 bases from V and 5 from J, leaving 10 bases between them. CDR3 region: CSASIRETGELFF. DNA for the CDR3: TGCAGTGCTAGTATCCGGGAGACCGGGGAGCTGTTTTTT.

This clonotype was observed a handful of times. The chain joins TRBV5-1 to TRBJ2-5; D is perhaps TRBD2 (6 bases). This CDR3 region has 19 residues. Trimming removed 1 base from V and 2 bases from J, with 24 bases in between. The V gene's germline CDR1 is SGHRS and CDR2 YFSETQ. CDR3 in DNA: TGCGCCAGCAGCTTGAGGTTACGTGCGGGATCGGGGCTTCAAGAGACCCAGTACTTC. This gives the protein CASSLRLRAGSGLQETQYF.

This sequence joins TRBV7-2 and TRBJ1-1, with TRBD1 as a possible D gene (6 bases). CDR1 is SGHTA, CDR2 FQGNSA, per germline. The CDR3 totals 14 residues. V lost 5 bases and J 4 bases, leaving 14 bases between the germline ends. The CDR3 is CASSVQGRSTEAFF. CDR3 coding DNA: TGTGCCAGCAGCGTGCAGGGGCGAAGCACTGAAGCTTTCTTT.

The chain combines TRBV5-5 with TRBJ1-6, with D possibly being TRBD1 (6 bases). Per the germline V gene, CDR1 is SGHKS and CDR2 is YYEKEE (reference sequence). This CDR3 has 15 residues. Trimming removed 4 bases from V and 7 bases from J, with 15 bases in between. The CDR3 protein is CASSPGATGNSPLHF. CDR3 DNA: TGTGCCAGCAGCCCGGGGGCGACGGGGAATTCACCCCTCCACTTT.

For this clonotype: Relative to the germline gene, one junction end is altered; a read error may explain this. The DNA for the CDR3 is TGCAGTCCTAGGACAGAGACCCAGTACTTC. Protein: CSPRTETQYF. This rearrangement joins TRBV20-1 to TRBJ2-5; D is unclear. Germline V lookup: CDR1 DFQATT, CDR2 SNEGSKA (reference sequence). CDR3 length equals 10 residues.

This chain links TRBV5-4 with TRBJ2-1; 10 positions match TRBD1. The CDR3 extends over 16 amino acids. With 1 base clipped from V and 8 bases from J, the junction kept 9 bases outside the gene matches. The V gene's germline CDR1 is SGHNT and CDR2 YYREEE (reference sequence). The CDR3 DNA reads TGTGCCAGCAGCTTGAGAGGGACAGGGGTCTCCGATGAGCAGTTCTTC. Translating it yields CASSLRGTGVSDEQFF.

The V and J genes are TRBV6-5 and TRBJ1-2; 7 positions agree with TRBD1. This CDR3 is 14 amino acids long. Germline values: CDR1 MNHEY, CDR2 SVGAGI. V was pared by 0 bases and J by 4 bases, with 2 bases of the junction left unmatched. The CDR3 here is CASSYSAGGYGYTF. The DNA for the CDR3 is TGTGCCAGCAGTTACTCGGCAGGGGGCTATGGCTACACCTTC.

The J gene is TRBJ1-2, the V gene TRBV20-1, with D tentatively TRBD1 (6 bases). The length of the CDR3 is 14 residues. V lost 4 bases to trimming and J lost 6 bases, with 18 bases between them. Germline V gene lookup returns CDR1 DFQATT and CDR2 SNEGSKA (reference sequence). The CDR3 is CSAIIRAGENGYTF. The CDR3 region has the DNA TGCAGTGCTATTATTCGGGCAGGGGAGAATGGCTACACCTTC.

V gene TRBV28 combines with J gene TRBJ2-4, with 9 bases aligning to TRBD1. Germline V gene lookup returns CDR1 MDHEN and CDR2 SYDVKM. This CDR3 is 15 amino acids long. V lost 3 bases to trimming and J lost 6 bases; unmatched junction nucleotides: 6. CDR3 nucleotide sequence: TGTGCCAGCAGTTTTCAGGGGACAGGGCCAAACATTCAGTACTTC. It specifies CASSFQGTGPNIQYF.

The genes are TRBV25-1 and TRBJ2-5, with 9 bases that match TRBD2. Germline-derived CDR1 and CDR2 are MGHDK and SYGVNS. After removal of 7 bases from V and 2 bases from J, the junction contained 2 bases not matched to a gene. This CDR3 has 13 residues. The CDR3 sequence: CASMRGGQETQYF. CDR3 in DNA: TGTGCCAGCATGCGGGGGGGTCAAGAGACCCAGTACTTC.

This clonotype has only one observation. The rearrangement links TRBV5-6 to TRBJ2-2; possible D gene TRBD1, 5 bases. This CDR3 region has 16 residues. Germline V gene lookup returns CDR1 SGHDT and CDR2 YYEEEE. V dropped 1 base and J dropped 1 base, with 11 bases sitting between them. CDR3 amino acids: CASSLLRGRNTGELFF. The CDR3 region has the DNA TGTGCCAGCAGCTTGCTAAGGGGTCGGAACACCGGGGAGCTGTTTTTT. Combining the CDR3 with reference TRBV5-6 and TRBJ2-2 gives the whole variable domain DAGVTQSPTHLIKTRGQQVTLRCSPKSGHDTVSWYQQALGQGPQFIFQYYEEEERQRGNFPDRFSGHQFPNYSSELNVNALLLGDSALYLCASSLLRGRNTGELFFGEGSRLTVL.

This clonotype has just one count. The chain couples TRBV2 to TRBJ2-5; D is unresolved. Trimming took 3 bases from V and 1 from J, leaving 9 bases between them. The CDR3 sequence is 14 residues long. Germline assignment: CDR1 SNHLY and CDR2 FYNNEI. The CDR3 region is CASSDRSPQETQYF. The CDR3 DNA is TGTGCCAGCAGTGATCGGTCCCCCCAAGAGACCCAGTACTTC. The whole variable domain, filled in from reference TRBV2 and TRBJ2-5, reads EPEVTQTPSHQVTQMGQEVILRCVPISNHLYFYWYRQILGQKVEFLVSFYNNEISEKSEIFDDQFSVERPDGSNFTLKIRSTKLEDSAMYFCASSDRSPQETQYFGPGTRLLVL.

The count of this clonotype is one. The V call is TRBV20-1, the J call TRBJ1-4, with D tentatively TRBD1 (6 bases). Trimming removed 7 bases from V and 0 bases from J, with 9 bases in between. The CDR3 contains 13 residues. Per germline, CDR1 DFQATT and CDR2 SNEGSKA (reference sequence). CDR3 in DNA: TGCAGTGGAAGACAGGCAACTAATGAAAAACTGTTTTTT. Translating gives CSGRQATNEKLFF.

The chain combines TRBV4-1 with TRBJ2-7, with 13 bases identical to TRBD2. CDR3 length: 16 amino acids. Germline V gene lookup returns CDR1 MGHRA and CDR2 YSYEKL. V lost 1 base to trimming and J lost 2 bases; unmatched junction nucleotides: 2. For the CDR3, the DNA is TGCGCCAGCAGCCAAGGGACTAGCGGGGGACCCTACGAGCAGTACTTC. Amino acids: CASSQGTSGGPYEQYF.

This clonotype has just one count. This rearrangement joins TRBV6-5 to TRBJ2-2; the match to TRBD1 covers 10 bases. Germline loops: CDR1 MNHEY, CDR2 SVGAGI. The CDR3 length is 15 residues. V was clipped by 6 bases and J by 6 bases; unmatched bases: 7. DNA for the CDR3: TGTGCCAGCAGCGCGGACAGGGGGGAGTCCGGGGAGCTGTTTTTT. Translation: CASSADRGESGELFF.

The chain links TRBV20-1 to TRBJ2-3, with D perhaps TRBD2 (7 bases). The CDR3 is made up of 14 amino acids. Germline CDR1 DFQATT, CDR2 SNEGSKA (reference sequence). Trimming removed 5 bases from V and 6 bases from J, with 18 bases in between. The CDR3 DNA sequence: TGCAGTGCTCACCTCGGGGGGCGGTGGGATACGCAGTATTTT. Translating gives CSAHLGGRWDTQYF.

V and J are TRBV7-9 and TRBJ1-1; D not certain. The CDR3 is 11 amino acids. Germline lookup yields CDR1 SEHNR and CDR2 FQNEAQ (reference sequence). Trimming took 11 bases from V and 3 from J, leaving 10 bases between them. The chain's CDR3 is CAGGVDTEAFF. The CDR3 nucleotides read TGTGCCGGCGGCGTCGACACTGAAGCTTTCTTT.

V gene TRBV18 combines with J gene TRBJ1-1; a weak D match, TRBD1 (5 bases). The V gene lost 1 base and the J gene lost 0 bases, with 15 bases spanning the gap. CDR1 and CDR2 (germline): KGHSH, LQKENI. CDR3 size: 17 residues. CDR3: CASSPLPPDRMNTEAFF. Written as DNA, the CDR3 is TGTGCCAGCTCACCACTCCCCCCCGACAGAATGAACACTGAAGCTTTCTTT.

This chain joins TRBV30 and TRBJ2-2, with D uncertain. Germline CDR1 and CDR2: GTSNPN and SVGIG (reference sequence). The germline V and J ends were trimmed by 4 bases and 0 bases, with 12 bases remaining between them. The CDR3 is made up of 15 amino acids. CDR3 DNA sequence: TGTGCCTGGACGACTGGACGGGCGAACACCGGGGAGCTGTTTTTT. It translates to CAWTTGRANTGELFF.

In this sample, this clonotype turned up once. V and J are TRBV6-6 and TRBJ1-2; 10 positions match TRBD1. CDR1 is MNHNY, CDR2 SVGAGI, per germline (reference sequence). This CDR3 region has 15 residues. With 2 bases clipped from V and 5 bases from J, the junction kept 5 bases outside the gene matches. CDR3 sequence reads: CASSYEVGQGYGYTF. In nucleotides, the CDR3 is TGTGCCAGCAGTTACGAGGTGGGACAGGGGTATGGCTACACCTTC.

The rearrangement joins TRBV29-1 to TRBJ1-2; no clear D gene. Per the germline V gene, CDR1 is SQVTM and CDR2 is ANQGSEA. The CDR3 runs to 14 residues. Between the trimmed V and J ends, which lost 2 bases and 0 bases, there was a span of 10 bases. For the CDR3, the DNA is TGCAGCGTTGAATTTCACCCTCCTAACTATGGCTACACCTTC. Amino acids: CSVEFHPPNYGYTF.

In this sample, this clonotype turned up once. The J gene is TRBJ2-7, the V gene TRBV30, with D possibly matching TRBD1 (6 bases). Trimming removed 0 bases from V and 3 bases from J, with 9 bases in between. The CDR3 has 13 residues. CDR1 is GTSNPN and CDR2 is SVGIG in the germline V gene (reference sequence). This chain's CDR3 is CAWSVQGIYEQYF. In DNA, the CDR3 is TGTGCCTGGAGTGTACAGGGCATCTACGAGCAGTACTTC.

The chain has TRBV6-4 and TRBJ2-1, with TRBD1 matching over 8 bases. V shed 4 bases and J 2 bases; nucleotides not matched to a gene: 4. This CDR3 spans 15 amino acids. Germline loops: CDR1 MRHNA, CDR2 SNTAGT. The CDR3 here is CASSGDRGPYNEQFF. The CDR3 DNA reads as TGTGCCAGCAGTGGCGACAGGGGTCCCTACAATGAGCAGTTCTTC.

The chain employs TRBV6-4 and TRBJ2-2; no firm D call. Germline V gene data show CDR1 as MRHNA and CDR2 as SNTAGT. This CDR3 is 12 amino acids long. The V end was cut by 1 base, the J end by 6 bases, with 3 bases between. The CDR3 DNA reads TGTGCCAGCAGTGACTTGGCCGGGGAGCTGTTTTTT. Residues: CASSDLAGELFF.

The V call is TRBV14, the J call TRBJ1-4, with D possibly matching TRBD1 (5 bases). Looked up from germline, CDR1 is SGHDN and CDR2 is FVKESK. This CDR3 spans 12 amino acids. V dropped 2 bases and J dropped 14 bases, with 12 bases sitting between them. Written as DNA, the CDR3 is TGTGCCAGCAGCCAACCCCCGGGACGTCTGTTTTTT. It translates to CASSQPPGRLFF.

This clonotype was detected only once. The V gene is TRBV2, the J gene TRBJ2-7, with 7 nucleotides matching TRBD1. Trimming removed 5 bases from V and 7 bases from J; junction bases left unmatched: 8. The CDR3 loop spans 13 amino acids. Germline V gene data show CDR1 as SNHLY and CDR2 as FYNNEI. CDR3 loop: CASSLLQGEEQYF. The CDR3 DNA sequence: TGTGCCAGCAGTTTACTGCAGGGGGAGGAGCAGTACTTC.